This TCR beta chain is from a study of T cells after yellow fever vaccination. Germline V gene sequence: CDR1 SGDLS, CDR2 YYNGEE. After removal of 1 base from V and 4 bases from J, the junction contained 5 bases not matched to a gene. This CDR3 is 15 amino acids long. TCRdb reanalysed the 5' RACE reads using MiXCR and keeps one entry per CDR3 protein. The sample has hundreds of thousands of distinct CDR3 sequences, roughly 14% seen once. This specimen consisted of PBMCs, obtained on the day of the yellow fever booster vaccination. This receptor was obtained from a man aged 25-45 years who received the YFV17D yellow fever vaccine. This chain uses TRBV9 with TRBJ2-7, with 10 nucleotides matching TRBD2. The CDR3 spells CASSVTSGADYEQYF. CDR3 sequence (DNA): TGTGCCAGCAGCGTAACTAGCGGGGCGGATTACGAGCAGTACTTC. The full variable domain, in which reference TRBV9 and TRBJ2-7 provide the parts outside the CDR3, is DSGVTQTPKHLITATGQRVTLRCSPRSGDLSVYWYQQSLDQGLQFLIQYYNGEERAKGNILERFSAQQFPDLHSELNLSSLELGDSALYFCASSVTSGADYEQYFGPGTRLTVT.